The 5 T cell receptor beta chains reported below all come from one sample, sequenced in a study of T cell repertoires in cytomegalovirus infection. TCRdb independently ran MiXCR on the reads; one entry per CDR3 protein. The sample consists of 450,000 to 550,000 distinct CDR3 sequences, about 44% of them appearing once. The antigens for these receptors are not known. Specimen: cultured PBMCs, collected from culture after CMV antigen stimulation. These receptors were taken from a human donor in good health (CMV status not recorded). Some clones in this sample may be carry-over from other donors' samples.

The CDR3 is CASSVGSVGGDTQYF. In DNA form, the CDR3 reads TGTGCCAGCAGCGTAGGGTCGGTGGGAGGCGATACGCAGTATTTT. V and J are TRBV9 and TRBJ2-3; D might be TRBD2 (6 bases). This CDR3 spans 15 amino acids. CDR1 and CDR2 (germline): SGDLS, YYNGEE. Trimming stripped 0 bases from V and 6 bases from J, with 14 bases between.

Only a few counts were recorded for this clonotype. The chain employs TRBV7-2 and TRBJ1-2, with TRBD1 identical over 10 bases. The V and J ends lost 0 bases and 7 bases, in that order; junction bases with no gene match: 5. The CDR3 is made up of 15 amino acids. CDR1 is SGHTA, CDR2 FQGNSA, per germline. The CDR3, as DNA: TGTGCCAGCAGCTTAGCTAGTGGGACAGGGGTTGGCTACACCTTC. This gives the protein CASSLASGTGVGYTF.

This clonotype was seen only a few times. The chain recombines TRBV6-2 or TRBV6-3 with TRBJ2-7; possible D gene TRBD1, 6 bases. The V and J ends lost 6 bases and 2 bases respectively, with 20 bases between them. The CDR3 length is 16 residues. CDR1 and CDR2 from the germline V gene are MNHEY and SVGEGT. CDR3 residues: CASSPWTENFPYEQYF. For the CDR3, the DNA is TGTGCCAGCAGCCCCTGGACAGAAAATTTCCCCTACGAGCAGTACTTC.

The V gene is TRBV10-3, the J gene TRBJ2-7; 7 bases line up with TRBD2. Germline V gives CDR1 ENHRY, CDR2 SYGVKD. Trimming at V came to 11 bases and at J to 3 bases, leaving 13 bases not matched to a gene. The CDR3 spans 14 residues. CDR3 sequence (DNA): TGTGCCGGCGGGAGTTTTCAAAGGGACTACGAGCAGTACTTC. This encodes CAGGSFQRDYEQYF.

This clonotype was detected only once. The V gene is TRBV11-2, the J gene TRBJ2-1; D possibly corresponds to TRBD2 (5 bases). V shed 2 bases and J shed 3 bases, with 11 bases lying between them. The CDR3 has 15 amino acids. CDR1 and CDR2 (germline): SGHAT, FQNNGV. The CDR3 spells CASSLRGYLYNEQFF. The CDR3 DNA reads TGTGCCAGCAGCTTACGGGGTTACCTCTACAATGAGCAGTTCTTC.